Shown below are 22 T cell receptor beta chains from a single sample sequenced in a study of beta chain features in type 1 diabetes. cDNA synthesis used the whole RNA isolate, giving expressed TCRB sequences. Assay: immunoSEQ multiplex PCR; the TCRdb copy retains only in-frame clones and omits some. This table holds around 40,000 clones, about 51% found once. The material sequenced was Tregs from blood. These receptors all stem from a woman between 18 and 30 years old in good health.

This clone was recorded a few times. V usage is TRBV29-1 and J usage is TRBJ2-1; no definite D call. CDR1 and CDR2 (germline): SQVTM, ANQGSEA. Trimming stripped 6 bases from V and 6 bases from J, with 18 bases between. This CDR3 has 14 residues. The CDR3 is CSVSSGFYFNEQFF. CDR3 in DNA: TGCAGCGTCAGTTCGGGTTTCTATTTCAATGAGCAGTTCTTC.

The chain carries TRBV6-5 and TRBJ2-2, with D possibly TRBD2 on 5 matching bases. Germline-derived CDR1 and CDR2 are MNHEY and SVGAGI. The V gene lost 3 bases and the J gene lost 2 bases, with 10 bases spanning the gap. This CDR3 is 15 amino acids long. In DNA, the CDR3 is TGTGCCAGCAGTTATAAGAGCGGAAACACCGGGGAGCTGTTTTTT. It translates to CASSYKSGNTGELFF.

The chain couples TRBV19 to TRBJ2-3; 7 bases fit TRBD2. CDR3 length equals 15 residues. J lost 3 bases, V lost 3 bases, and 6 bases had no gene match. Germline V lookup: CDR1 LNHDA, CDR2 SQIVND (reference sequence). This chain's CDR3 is CASSIGGLDTDTQYF. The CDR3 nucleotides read TGTGCCAGTAGTATCGGAGGACTAGATACAGATACGCAGTATTTT.

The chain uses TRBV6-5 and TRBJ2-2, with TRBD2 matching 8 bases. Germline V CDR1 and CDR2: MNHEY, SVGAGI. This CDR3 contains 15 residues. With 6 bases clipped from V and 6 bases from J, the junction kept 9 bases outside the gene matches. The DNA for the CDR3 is TGTGCCAGCAGCCCCGGACTAGCTATCGCCGGGGAGCTGTTTTTT. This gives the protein CASSPGLAIAGELFF.

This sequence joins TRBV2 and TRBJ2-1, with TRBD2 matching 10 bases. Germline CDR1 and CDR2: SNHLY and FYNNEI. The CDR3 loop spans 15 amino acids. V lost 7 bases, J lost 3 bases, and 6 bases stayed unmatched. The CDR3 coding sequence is TGTGCCAGCAAAAGTGGACTAGCGGTCTACAATGAGCAGTTCTTC. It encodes CASKSGLAVYNEQFF.

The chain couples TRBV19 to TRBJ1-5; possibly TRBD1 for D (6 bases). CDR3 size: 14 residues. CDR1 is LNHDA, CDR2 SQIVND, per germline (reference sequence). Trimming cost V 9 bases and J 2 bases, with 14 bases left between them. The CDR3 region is CASWNRVGNQPQHF. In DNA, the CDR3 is TGTGCCAGCTGGAACAGGGTGGGCAATCAGCCCCAGCATTTT.

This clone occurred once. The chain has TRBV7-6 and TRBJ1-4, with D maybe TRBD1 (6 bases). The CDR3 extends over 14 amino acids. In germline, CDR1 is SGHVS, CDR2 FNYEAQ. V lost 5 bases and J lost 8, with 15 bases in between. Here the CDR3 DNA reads TGTGCCAGCAGCCCGCGACAGGTTTGGGAAAAACTGTTTTTT. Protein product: CASSPRQVWEKLFF.

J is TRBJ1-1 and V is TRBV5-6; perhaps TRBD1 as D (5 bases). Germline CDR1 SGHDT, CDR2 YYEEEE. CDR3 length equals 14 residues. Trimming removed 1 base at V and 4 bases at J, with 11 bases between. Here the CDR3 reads CASSLPGRGTEAFF. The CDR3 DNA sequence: TGTGCCAGCAGCTTGCCGGGTAGGGGCACTGAAGCTTTCTTT.

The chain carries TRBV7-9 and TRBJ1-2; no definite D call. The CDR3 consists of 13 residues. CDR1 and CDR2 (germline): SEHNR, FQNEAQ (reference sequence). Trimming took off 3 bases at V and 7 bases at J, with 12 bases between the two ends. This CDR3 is CASSFGPEGGYTF. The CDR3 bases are TGTGCCAGCAGCTTCGGGCCGGAGGGTGGCTACACCTTC. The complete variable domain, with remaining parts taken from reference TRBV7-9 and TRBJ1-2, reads DTGVSQNPRHKITKRGQNVTFRCDPISEHNRLYWYRQTLGQGPEFLTYFQNEAQLEKSRLLSDRFSAERPKGSFSTLEIQRTEQGDSAMYLCASSFGPEGGYTFGSGTRLTVV.

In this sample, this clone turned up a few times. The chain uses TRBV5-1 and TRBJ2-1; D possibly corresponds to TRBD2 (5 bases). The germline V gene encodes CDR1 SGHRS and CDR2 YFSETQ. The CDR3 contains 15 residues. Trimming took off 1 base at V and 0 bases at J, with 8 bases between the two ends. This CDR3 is CASSLMSGSYNEQFF. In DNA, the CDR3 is TGCGCCAGCAGCTTGATGAGCGGCTCCTACAATGAGCAGTTCTTC.

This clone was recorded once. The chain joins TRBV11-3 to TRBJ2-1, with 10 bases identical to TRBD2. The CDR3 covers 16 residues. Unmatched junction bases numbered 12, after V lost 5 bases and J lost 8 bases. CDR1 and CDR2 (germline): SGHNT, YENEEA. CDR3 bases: TGTGCCAGCAGCGGGAGGACTAGCGGAGGGGGGGATGAGCAGTTCTTC. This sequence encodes CASSGRTSGGGDEQFF.

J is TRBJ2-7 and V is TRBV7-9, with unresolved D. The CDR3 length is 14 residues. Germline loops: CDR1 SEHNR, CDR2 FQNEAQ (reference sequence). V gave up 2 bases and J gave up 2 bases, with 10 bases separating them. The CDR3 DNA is TGTGCCAGCAGCTTAATCGAGCCCCCCTACGAGCAGTACTTC. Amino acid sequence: CASSLIEPPYEQYF.

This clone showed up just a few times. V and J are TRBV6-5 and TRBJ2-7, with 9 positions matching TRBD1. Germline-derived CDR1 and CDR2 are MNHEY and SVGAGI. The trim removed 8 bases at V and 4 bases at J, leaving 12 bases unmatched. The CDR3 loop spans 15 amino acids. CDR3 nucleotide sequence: TGTGCCAGCGGGTCTATACAGGGGGCGCGGTACGAGCAGTACTTC. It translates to CASGSIQGARYEQYF.

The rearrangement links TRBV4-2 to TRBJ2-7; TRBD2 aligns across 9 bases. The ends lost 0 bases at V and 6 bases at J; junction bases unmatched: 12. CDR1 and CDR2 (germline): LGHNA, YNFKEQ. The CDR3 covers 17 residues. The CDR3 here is CASSQDAPSGIRREQYF. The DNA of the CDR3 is TGTGCCAGCAGCCAAGATGCGCCTAGCGGGATCCGGCGCGAGCAGTACTTC.

CDR3 region: CASSPWTGDSGNTIYF. CDR3 nucleotides: TGTGCCAGCAGCCCATGGACAGGAGACTCTGGAAACACCATATATTTT. J is TRBJ1-3 and V is TRBV7-9; 7 bases map to TRBD1. The germline CDR1 and CDR2 sequences are SEHNR and FQNEAQ (reference sequence). With V trimmed by 5 bases and J by 0 bases, 7 bases remained unmatched. CDR3 length: 16 amino acids.

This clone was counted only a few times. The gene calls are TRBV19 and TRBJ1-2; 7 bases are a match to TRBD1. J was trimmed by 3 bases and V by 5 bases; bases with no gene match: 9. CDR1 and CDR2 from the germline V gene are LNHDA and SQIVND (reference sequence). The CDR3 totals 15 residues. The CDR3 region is CASSFVDRAYYGYTF. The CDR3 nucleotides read TGTGCCAGTAGTTTTGTCGACAGGGCTTACTATGGCTACACCTTC.

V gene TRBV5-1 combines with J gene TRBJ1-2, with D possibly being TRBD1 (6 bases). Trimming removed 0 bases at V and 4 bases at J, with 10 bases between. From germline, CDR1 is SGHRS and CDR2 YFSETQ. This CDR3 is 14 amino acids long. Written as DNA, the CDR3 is TGCGCCAGCAGCTTGGTGGCACAGGGCTATGGCTACACCTTC. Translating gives CASSLVAQGYGYTF.

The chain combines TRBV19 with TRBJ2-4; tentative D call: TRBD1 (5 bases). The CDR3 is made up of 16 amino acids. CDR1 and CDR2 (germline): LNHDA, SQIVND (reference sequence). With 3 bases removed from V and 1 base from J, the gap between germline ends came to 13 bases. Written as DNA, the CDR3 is TGTGCCAGTAGTATCTCGGGCAGGGCTGCCAAAAACATTCAGTACTTC. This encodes CASSISGRAAKNIQYF.

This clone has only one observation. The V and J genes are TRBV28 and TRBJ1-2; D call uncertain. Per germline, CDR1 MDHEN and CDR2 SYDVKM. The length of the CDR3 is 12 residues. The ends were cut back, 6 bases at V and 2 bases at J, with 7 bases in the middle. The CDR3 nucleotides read TGTGCCAGCAGCTATGAAAACTATGGCTACACCTTC. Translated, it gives CASSYENYGYTF.

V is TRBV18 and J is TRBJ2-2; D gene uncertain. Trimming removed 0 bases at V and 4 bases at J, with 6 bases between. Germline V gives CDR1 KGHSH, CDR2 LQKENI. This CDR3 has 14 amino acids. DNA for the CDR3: TGTGCCAGCTCACCACCAGCGAGCACCGGGGAGCTGTTTTTT. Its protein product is CASSPPASTGELFF.

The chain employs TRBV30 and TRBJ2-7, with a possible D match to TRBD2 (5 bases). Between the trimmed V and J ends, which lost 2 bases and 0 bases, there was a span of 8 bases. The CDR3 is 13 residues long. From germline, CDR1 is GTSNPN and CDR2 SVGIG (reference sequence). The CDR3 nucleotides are TGTGCCTGGAGTAGCGGTTCCTCCTACGAGCAGTACTTC. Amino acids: CAWSSGSSYEQYF. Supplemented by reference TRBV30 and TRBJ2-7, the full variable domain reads SQTIHQWPATLVQPVGSPLSLECTVEGTSNPNLYWYRQAAGRGLQLLFYSVGIGQISSEVPQNLSASRPQDRQFILSSKKLLLSDSGFYLCAWSSGSSYEQYFGPGTRLTVT.

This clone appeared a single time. The CDR3 here is CASSLGFGGRSYGYTF. Here the CDR3 DNA reads TGTGCCAGCAGCTTAGGTTTCGGGGGGCGAAGCTATGGCTACACCTTC. The chain uses TRBV7-2 and TRBJ1-2; a possible D gene is TRBD1 (6 bases). CDR1 and CDR2 from the germline V gene are SGHTA and FQGNSA. V was cut by 1 base and J by 4 bases, with 16 bases left in between. This CDR3 is 16 amino acids long. Complete variable domain (other parts from reference TRBV7-2 and TRBJ1-2): GAGVSQSPSNKVTEKGKDVELRCDPISGHTALYWYRQSLGQGLEFLIYFQGNSAPDKSGLPSDRFSAERTGGSVSTLTIQRTQQEDSAVYLCASSLGFGGRSYGYTFGSGTRLTVV.